The entry below gives a single TCR beta chain sequence along with its context. Per the original methods: Scientists estimated how many nucleated cells there were by amplifying reference gene primers. Measured with immunoSEQ multiplex PCR; TCRdb has only the in-frame clones, and not every one. The V and J calls and clone size are taken from that table; D and trimming were inferred from the DNA. The sample includes around 19,000 clones, about 91% seen only once; the top ten take around 7%. The sample originates from a study of blood T cell repertoires in COVID-19. Study background: Acute-phase and convalescent COVID-19 samples originated in the United States, Italy and Spain. T cells, B-cell-depleted T cells, or PBMCs supplied cDNA or gDNA.

The germline V gene has CDR1 LNHDA and CDR2 SQIVND (reference sequence). The CDR3 is 15 amino acids. Trimming cost V 11 bases and J 3 bases; bases outside gene matches: 14. The sequence was collected from a man in his 70s with active COVID-19. Input material: peripheral blood. J is TRBJ1-2 and V is TRBV19, with 8 bases that match TRBD1. CDR3 residues: CASQGAGPWDYGYTF. The CDR3, as DNA: TGTGCCTCTCAGGGGGCAGGACCCTGGGACTATGGCTACACCTTC.